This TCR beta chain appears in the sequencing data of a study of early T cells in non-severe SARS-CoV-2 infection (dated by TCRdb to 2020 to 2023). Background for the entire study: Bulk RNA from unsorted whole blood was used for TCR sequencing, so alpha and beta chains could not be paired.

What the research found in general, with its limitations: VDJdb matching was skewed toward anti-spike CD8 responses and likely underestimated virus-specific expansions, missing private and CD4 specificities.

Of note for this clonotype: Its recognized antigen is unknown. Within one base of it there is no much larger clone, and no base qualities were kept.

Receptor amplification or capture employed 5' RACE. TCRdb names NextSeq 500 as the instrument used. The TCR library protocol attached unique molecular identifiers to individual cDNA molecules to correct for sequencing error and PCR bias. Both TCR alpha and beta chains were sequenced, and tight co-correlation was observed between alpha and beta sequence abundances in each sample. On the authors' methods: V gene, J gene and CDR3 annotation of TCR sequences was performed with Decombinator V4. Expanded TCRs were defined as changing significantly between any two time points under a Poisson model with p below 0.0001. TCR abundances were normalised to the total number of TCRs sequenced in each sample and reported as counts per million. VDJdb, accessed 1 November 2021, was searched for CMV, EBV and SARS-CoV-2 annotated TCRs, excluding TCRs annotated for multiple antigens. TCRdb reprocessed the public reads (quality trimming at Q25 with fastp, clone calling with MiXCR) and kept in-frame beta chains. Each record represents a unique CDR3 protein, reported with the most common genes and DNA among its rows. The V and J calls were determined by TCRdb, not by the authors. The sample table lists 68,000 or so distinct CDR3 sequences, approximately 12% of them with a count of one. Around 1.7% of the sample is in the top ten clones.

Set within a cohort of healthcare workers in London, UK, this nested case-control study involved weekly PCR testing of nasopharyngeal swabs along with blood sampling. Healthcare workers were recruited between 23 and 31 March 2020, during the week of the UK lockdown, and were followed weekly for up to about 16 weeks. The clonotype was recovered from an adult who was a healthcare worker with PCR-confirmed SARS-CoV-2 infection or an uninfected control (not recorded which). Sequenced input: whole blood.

The CDR3 reads CAINSGNTIYF. In nucleotide form, the sequence is TGTGCCATCAACTCTGGAAACACCATATATTTT. The rearranged segments are TRBV10-3 and TRBJ1-3; the D gene lacks a confident call. Deletion took 7 bases off V and 0 bases off J, with a span of 1 base between the germline ends. CDR1 ENHRY and CDR2 SYGVKD were looked up in the germline V gene. The CDR3 measures 11 amino acids from cysteine to phenylalanine. Just CDR3 DNA is preserved here, 33 bases in frame from base 1.